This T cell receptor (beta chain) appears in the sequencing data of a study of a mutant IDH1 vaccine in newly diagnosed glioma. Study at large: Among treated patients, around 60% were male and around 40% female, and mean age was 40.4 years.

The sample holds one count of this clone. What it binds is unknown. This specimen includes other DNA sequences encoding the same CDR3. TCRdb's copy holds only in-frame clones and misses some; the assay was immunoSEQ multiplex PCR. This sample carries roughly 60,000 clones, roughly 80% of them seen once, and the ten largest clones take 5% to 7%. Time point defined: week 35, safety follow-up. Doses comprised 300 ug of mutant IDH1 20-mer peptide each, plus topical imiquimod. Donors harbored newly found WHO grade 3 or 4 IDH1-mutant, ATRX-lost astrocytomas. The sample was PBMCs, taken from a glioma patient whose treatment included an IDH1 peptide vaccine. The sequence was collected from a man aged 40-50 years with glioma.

CDR3 sequence reads: CASSFRAGGRADTQYF. CDR3 nucleotides: TGTGCCAGCAGCTTTAGGGCGGGGGGGCGAGCAGATACGCAGTATTTT. This rearrangement joins TRBV7-2 to TRBJ2-3; 9 nucleotides agree with TRBD2. CDR3 length: 16 residues. The junction had 8 bases not matched to a gene; V was cut back by 3 bases and J by 4 bases. The V gene's germline CDR1 is SGHTA and CDR2 FQGNSA.